This TCR beta chain was identified in a study of shared clonotypes between healthy human individuals (dated by TCRdb to the early 2020s). Broadly, across the study: The cohort included three men and a couple of women between 18 and 49 years of age. Each donor's leukapheresis produced roughly between about 0.9 and 9.5 billion PBMCs. The study deeply sequenced blood TCR repertoires of five healthy adults to estimate repertoire size and the extent of clonotype sharing between individuals. Libraries were prepared and TCR repertoires were sequenced by different laboratories using diverse techniques, in order to increase sequencing depth and limit assay-specific biases. Broader findings and caveats from the paper: Because the study included a small number of donors, the genetic and exposure-history diversity represented was limited. Based on pairwise subsampling, the degree of clonotype sharing among donors was expected to be affected by sequencing depth. Sampling was restricted to blood, and TCR repertoires in tissues likely differ from the TCR repertoires found in blood.

With respect to this clone: Which antigen it targets is not known. No much larger clonotype is one base removed from it; base qualities were not supplied.

Using the deep immunoSEQ assay, multiplex PCR amplified TCR CDR3 regions from genomic DNA. Genomic DNA extracted from each cell subset was distributed evenly over all wells of several immunoSEQ 96-well plates, and each plate served as one replicate. For unsorted PBMC, around 0.3 ug genomic DNA, equal to roughly 32,000 T cell genomes, was loaded into each replicate PCR. Unsorted PBMC genomic DNA was sequenced across ten immunoSEQ deep assay plates. Purified libraries were quantified with a Qubit 3.0 fluorometer, sized on a Bioanalyzer 2100, and re-quantified with the KAPA Library Quantification kit. Each immunoSEQ 96-well plate was sequenced on its own single-read 150-cycle Illumina NextSeq 550 flow cell. In the original analysis: The immunoSEQ output contained only junctional sequences without quality scores, so filtering could not match that applied to full-length reads. Sequences were annotated with PyIR, a Python wrapper for IgBLAST v1.9, using IMGT germline references to assign V/J genes and CDR3. Reads were filtered out if the reads had weak V/J assignments (E-value above 1e-6), no CDR3, stop codons, out-of-frame junctions, or ambiguous translated residues. V3J clonotypes were defined as sequences sharing an identical inferred V gene, J gene, and CDR3 amino acid sequence. Percentage overlap between repertoires was calculated by dividing the number of shared unique clonotypes by the size of the smaller repertoire. Three approaches were used to assess repertoire richness: RTK rarefaction, the Chao1 estimator, and Recon v2.1 estimates of unobserved clonotypes. The immuneACCESS repertoire file appears here via TCRdb, limited to in-frame rearrangements. These files lack a portion of the clones; in checked studies, under half of the deficit traces to unresolved V genes, and the cause of the others is not known. Clone size and V and J calls were adopted from that table, with D and trimming inferred from the DNA. This sample has under 600,000 clones in its table, and around 77% of those were observed once. The ten top clones hold more than 10% of the sample.

The donors were healthy, HIV-negative adults who had no recently reported acute infections or vaccinations. Only Caucasian adults living in Nashville, Tennessee, USA were represented among the donors. In the unsorted samples, 85 million to 100 million PBMCs were counted, and genomic DNA was extracted using the QIAamp DNA Blood Mini kit. Blood was obtained by leukapheresis, after which PBMCs were separated by Ficoll-Histopaque density gradient centrifugation and cryopreserved in liquid nitrogen vapor phase. The source is a woman between 40 and 50 years old in good health. Some clones in this sample may be carry-over from other donors' samples. Sequencing was done on a sample of PBMCs.

In nucleotide form, the sequence is TGTGCCAGCAGCTCAGGGATCGATGAGCAGTTCTTC. The resulting protein is CASSSGIDEQFF. Recombination connected TRBV5-4 to TRBJ2-1; the best D guess is TRBD1, with 5 bases matching. V drops 3 bases and J drops 8 bases, leaving 9 bases in between. The cysteine opens and the phenylalanine closes a CDR3 of 12 amino acids. Only the CDR3 DNA stays, 36 bases, in frame from base 1. Per the germline V gene (reference sequence), SGHNT is the CDR1 and YYREEE is the CDR2.